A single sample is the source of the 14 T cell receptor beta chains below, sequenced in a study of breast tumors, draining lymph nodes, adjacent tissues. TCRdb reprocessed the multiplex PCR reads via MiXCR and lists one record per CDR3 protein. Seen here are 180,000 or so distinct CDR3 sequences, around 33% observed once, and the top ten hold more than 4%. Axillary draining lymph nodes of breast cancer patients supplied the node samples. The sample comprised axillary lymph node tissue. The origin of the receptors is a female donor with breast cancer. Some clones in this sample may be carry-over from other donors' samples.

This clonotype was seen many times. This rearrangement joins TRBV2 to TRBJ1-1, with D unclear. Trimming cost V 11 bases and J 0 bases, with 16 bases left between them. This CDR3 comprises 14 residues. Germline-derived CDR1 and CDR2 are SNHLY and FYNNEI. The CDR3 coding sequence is TGTGCCCTCGGTGAGGGCGGGCTGAACACTGAAGCTTTCTTT. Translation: CALGEGGLNTEAFF.

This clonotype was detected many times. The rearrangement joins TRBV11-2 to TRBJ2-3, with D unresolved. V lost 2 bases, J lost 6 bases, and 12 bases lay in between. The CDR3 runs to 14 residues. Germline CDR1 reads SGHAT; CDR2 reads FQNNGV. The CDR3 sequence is CASSLSPAVDTQYF. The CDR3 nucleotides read TGTGCCAGCAGCTTAAGTCCCGCGGTGGATACGCAGTATTTT.

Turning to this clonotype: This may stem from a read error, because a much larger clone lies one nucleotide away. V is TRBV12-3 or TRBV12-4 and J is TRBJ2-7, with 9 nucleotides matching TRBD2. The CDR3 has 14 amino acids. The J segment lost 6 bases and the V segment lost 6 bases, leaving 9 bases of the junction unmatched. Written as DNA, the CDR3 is TGTGCCAGCAGGTCTCGCGGGGGGGGGTTCGAGCAGTACTTC. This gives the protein CASRSRGGGFEQYF.

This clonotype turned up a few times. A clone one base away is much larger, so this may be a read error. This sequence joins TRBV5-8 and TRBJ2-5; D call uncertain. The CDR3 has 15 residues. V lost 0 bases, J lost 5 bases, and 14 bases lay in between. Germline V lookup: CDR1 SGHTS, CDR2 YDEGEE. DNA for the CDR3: TGTGCCAGCAGCTTGGGGCAGGCGGTTTTGGAGACCCAGTACTTC. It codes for CASSLGQAVLETQYF.

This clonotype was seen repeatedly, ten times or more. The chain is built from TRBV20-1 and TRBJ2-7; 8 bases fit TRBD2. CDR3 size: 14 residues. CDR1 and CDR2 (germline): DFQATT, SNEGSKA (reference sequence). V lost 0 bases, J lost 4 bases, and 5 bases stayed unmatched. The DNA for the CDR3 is TGCAGTGCTAGAGATCGGGCGGGAGGATACGAGCAGTACTTC. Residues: CSARDRAGGYEQYF.

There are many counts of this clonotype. The CDR3 protein is CASSFNREPGYEQYF. CDR3 DNA sequence: TGCGCCAGCAGCTTCAACAGGGAGCCTGGCTACGAGCAGTACTTC. The genes are TRBV5-1 and TRBJ2-7, with TRBD1 as a possible D gene (6 bases). V was cut by 2 bases and J by 3 bases, with 15 bases left in between. The CDR3 sequence is 15 residues long. Germline assignment: CDR1 SGHRS and CDR2 YFSETQ.

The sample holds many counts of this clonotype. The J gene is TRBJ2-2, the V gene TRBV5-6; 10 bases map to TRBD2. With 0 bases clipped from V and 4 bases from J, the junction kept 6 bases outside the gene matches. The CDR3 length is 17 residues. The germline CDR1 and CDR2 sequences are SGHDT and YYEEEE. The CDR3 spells CASSLDSLAGGTGELFF. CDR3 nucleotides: TGTGCCAGCAGCTTGGATAGCTTAGCGGGGGGCACCGGGGAGCTGTTTTTT.

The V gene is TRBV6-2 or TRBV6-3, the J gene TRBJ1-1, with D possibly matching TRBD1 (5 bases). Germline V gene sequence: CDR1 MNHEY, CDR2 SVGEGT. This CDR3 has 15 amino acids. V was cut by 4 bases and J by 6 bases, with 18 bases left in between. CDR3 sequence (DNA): TGTGCCAGCAGTTCCTGGACATCCCCGAGGTCTGAAGCTTTCTTT. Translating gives CASSSWTSPRSEAFF.

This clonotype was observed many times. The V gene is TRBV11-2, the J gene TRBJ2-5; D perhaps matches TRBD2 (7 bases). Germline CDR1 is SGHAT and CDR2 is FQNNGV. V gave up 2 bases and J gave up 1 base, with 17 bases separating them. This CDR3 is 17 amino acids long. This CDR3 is CASSLRLGGRSQETQYF. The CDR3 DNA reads TGTGCCAGCAGCTTAAGGTTGGGGGGGCGATCCCAAGAGACCCAGTACTTC.

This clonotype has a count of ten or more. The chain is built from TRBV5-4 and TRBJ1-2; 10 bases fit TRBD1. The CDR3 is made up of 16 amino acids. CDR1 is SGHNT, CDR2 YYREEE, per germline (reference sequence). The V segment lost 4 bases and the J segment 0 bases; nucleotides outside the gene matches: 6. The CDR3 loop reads CASSPGQGTANYGYTF. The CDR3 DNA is TGTGCCAGCAGCCCGGGACAGGGGACCGCTAACTATGGCTACACCTTC.

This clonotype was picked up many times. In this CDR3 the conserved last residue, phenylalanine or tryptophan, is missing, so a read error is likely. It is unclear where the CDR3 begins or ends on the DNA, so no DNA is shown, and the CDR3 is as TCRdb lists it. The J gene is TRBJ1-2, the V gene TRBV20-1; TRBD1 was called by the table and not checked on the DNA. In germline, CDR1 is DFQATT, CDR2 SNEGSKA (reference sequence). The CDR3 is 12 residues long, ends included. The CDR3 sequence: CSALQGSYGSTL.

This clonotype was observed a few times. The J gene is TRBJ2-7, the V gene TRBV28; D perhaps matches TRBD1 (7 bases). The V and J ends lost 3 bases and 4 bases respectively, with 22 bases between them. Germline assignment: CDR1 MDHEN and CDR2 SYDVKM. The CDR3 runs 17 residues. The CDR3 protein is CASSFHPAAAGGYEQYF. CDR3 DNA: TGTGCCAGCAGTTTTCACCCCGCCGCGGCAGGGGGGTACGAGCAGTACTTC.

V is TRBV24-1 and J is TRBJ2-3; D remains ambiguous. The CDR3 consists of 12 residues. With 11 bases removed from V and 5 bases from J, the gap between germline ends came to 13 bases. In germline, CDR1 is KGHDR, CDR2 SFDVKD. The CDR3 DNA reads TGTGCCAGACCCTCTGGGGTAGATACGCAGTATTTT. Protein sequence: CARPSGVDTQYF.

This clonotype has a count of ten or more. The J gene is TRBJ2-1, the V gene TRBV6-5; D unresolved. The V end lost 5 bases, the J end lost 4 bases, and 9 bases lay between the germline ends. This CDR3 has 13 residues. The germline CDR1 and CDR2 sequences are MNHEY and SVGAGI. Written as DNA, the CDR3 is TGTGCCAGCAGTCAATACTTTTACAATGAGCAGTTCTTC. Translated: CASSQYFYNEQFF.